This T cell receptor beta chain was obtained from a study of tumor-infiltrating lymphocytes in primary liver carcinoma. The wider study: Patients, male and female, were 30 to 69 years old. The neoplasms were of stage T1-T3 N0M0, with dimensions of roughly 4.2 to 10 cm across.

A remark on this clonotype: Its antigen is not identified. The junction departs from germline at one end; a sequencing error may be responsible.

Making TCR beta cDNA involved around 510 ng total RNA and a constant-region primer. Investigators got TCR beta libraries out of three nested multiplex PCR rounds, done with slightly modified ARM-PCR. TRBV1-TRBV30 forward primers paired with a C-beta reverse primer were used in the first two PCR rounds, which ran 9 to 10 cycles each. MiXCR was run by TCRdb on the multiplex PCR reads, yielding one entry per CDR3 protein. The sample has about 99,000 distinct CDR3 sequences; around two thirds are singletons. Bulk tissue was left unsorted, and RNA and DNA were co-extracted from 20-30 mg of it. Study-level findings and limits: Tumor region pairs showed greater overlap than either tumor-adjacent or tumor-blood pairs did.

The V gene's germline CDR1 is MNHNS and CDR2 SASEGT. This CDR3 contains 15 residues. The receptor comes from a woman aged 55 to 70 with primary liver carcinoma and hepatitis B virus infection. The rearrangement joins TRBV6-1 to TRBJ1-5; D not certain. The sample was liver tumor tissue from sampling region 5. Subset in this sample: tumor region T5, tumor centre. The CDR3, as DNA: TGTGCCAGCAGTGAAGGGAACACAAACCATCAGCCCAAGCATTTT. This translates into CASSEGNTNHQPKHF.